This TCR beta chain was documented in a study of cytomegalovirus exposure and HLA in healthy donors (dated by TCRdb to 2017 to 2019). In the study overall: An earlier analysis of some 600 of the donors reported 276 Gb of sequence data and 100 million to 120 million unique TCR beta sequences obtained from some 170 million T cells. Roughly 300 gigabases of sequencing data and 80 million or so unique TCR sequences were included in an early release covering over 600 HLA-typed donors. Among the roughly 400 genotyped donors, about 83% belonged to the genetic ancestry cluster associated with self-reported Caucasian donors. The study aimed to test whether signatures of past pathogen exposure could be identified by cataloging public T cell receptors. The study used immunosequencing to profile the T cell repertoires of approximately 650 subjects and linked those repertoires to cytomegalovirus serostatus. In addition to the first cohort of roughly 700 subjects, a separate validation cohort of 120 different subjects was used. The study combined high-throughput TCR immunosequencing, statistical association of individual TCRs with disease status, and machine learning to predict cytomegalovirus infection status. A later analysis re-analyzed previously published TCR beta repertoires from hundreds of donors and added high-resolution HLA genotyping to study TCR occurrence patterns. Rather than drawing on any new phenotypic data, the later analysis identified candidate immune exposures from TCR beta sequences and the way those sequences occurred across donors. In an earlier analysis of 550 to 700 of the donors, high-throughput TCR beta sequencing was used to judge whether each TCR beta V gene segment behaved as functional or pseudogenic. Alongside the repertoire data, information on donor age, sex, ethnicity and CMV serostatus was compiled. A later genetic analysis took genome-wide SNP genotypes for about three fifths of the 666 donors and used that subset as a discovery cohort. Every discovery cohort repertoire had been produced on one sequencing platform. Both class I and class II loci were covered by HLA typing, at four-digit resolution. The number of typed donors differed by locus: about 620-640 for A, B, C, DRB1 and DQB1; 500 to 550 for DQA1; roughly 600 for DPA1; and around 490 for DPB1. Because of strong linkage in the cohort, 4 to 6 DR-DQ haplotypes were treated as single units for association and clustering. Among around 400 genotyped donors of the cohort, an average of roughly 230,000 unique TCR beta nucleotide sequences was sequenced per donor, of which approximately 19% were non-productive.

The germline V gene sets CDR1 to SGHDN and CDR2 to FVKESK. The cysteine opens and the phenylalanine closes a CDR3 of 15 amino acids. The kept DNA is CDR3 alone, 45 bases in frame from the first base. After removal of 4 bases from V and 13 bases from J, the junction retains 12 bases not matched to a gene. This clone was recorded a few times. The target of this receptor is not known. Base qualities are not provided; no much larger clone lies one nucleotide away. Receptor amplification or capture employed the immunoSEQ multiplex PCR assay. A mixture of 60 forward primers for TCR Vbeta segments and 13 reverse primers for TCR Jbeta segments was used in the multiplex PCR. The CDR3 region of rearranged TCR beta genes was amplified from genomic DNA by a multiplex PCR assay. Amplified TCR beta libraries were sequenced as 87-base-pair reads on the Illumina HiSeq System. On the study's bioinformatics: In a later analysis, roughly 80 million unique TCR beta chains were counted across the approximately 670 repertoires, and roughly 9.9 million of these chains were shared by at least two donors. A nearest-neighbor algorithm error-corrected the raw reads and collapsed the reads into unique sequences, merging closely related sequences to remove PCR and sequencing errors. Alignment of CDR3 sequences to IMGT reference sequences was used to assign V, D and J gene segments. Each retained sequence needed at least a six-nucleotide match to both a V gene segment and a J gene segment. A rearrangement counted as productive if the CDR3 had no stop codons and remained in frame with V and J, and every other rearrangement counted as non-productive. Following IMGT convention, CDR3 was defined as the stretch from the second conserved V-encoded cysteine up to the conserved J-encoded phenylalanine. The earlier analysis of fewer than 750 of the donors excluded sequences that lacked an unambiguous match to a single V gene segment. An earlier analysis of 587 of the donors called V segments functional above 56.7% productive rearrangements and segregating when the between-donor standard deviation exceeded 5%. A statistical classification framework was developed to diagnose cytomegalovirus status using the catalog of TCR beta chain sequences. A later analysis assigned V and J genes by comparing TCR nucleotide sequences with IMGT/GENE-DB human TR gene sequences. A later analysis assigned CDR3 sequences and most-parsimonious VDJ recombination scenarios with the TCRdist pipeline. In a later analysis, every TCR beta chain was defined by the combination of its CDR3 amino acid sequence and its V-gene family, and reads without a unique V-gene family were dropped. In a later analysis, 550 to 650 highly shared, low-generation-probability nucleotide sequences were removed to address suspected cross-contamination and a sequencing artifact. In a later analysis, a clonal expansion index for each public chain was calculated from normalized within-repertoire ranks of inferred template counts. A later analysis computed generation probabilities with a VDJ recombination model fitted to out-of-frame rearrangements, and checked the results against IGoR. In a later analysis, hypergeometric tests were used to score TCR-TCR, TCR-HLA and TCR-CMV co-occurrence, with a repertoire-size bias correction applied to TCR pairs. False discovery rates were estimated in a later analysis by permuting HLA or CMV assignments 20 times. In a later analysis, co-occurring TCRs were grouped with DBSCAN, and TCRdist sequence similarity was added when clustering was performed within HLA-allele-positive subsets. Repertoires with fewer than 30,000 or more than 120,000 public chains, plus five repertoires with anomalous nucleotide sharing, were excluded from co-occurrence clustering. The clones in this table, taken by TCRdb from immuneACCESS, are in-frame only. Not every clone is retained; where verified, under half of the shortfall comes from an unresolved V gene, and the cause of the rest is unknown. V, J and clone size were drawn from that table, and D and trimming were deduced from the DNA. This sample is represented by roughly 180,000 clones; approximately 83% of them were singletons. The top ten hold almost 9.5% of the sample.

In total, approximately 690 healthy bone marrow donors made up the cohort. Cohort members were all nominally healthy when sampled, although unrecorded immune exposures were likely present. The donor was CMV seropositive and was included in the group of 250 to 300 seropositive cohort members. Each donor provided a peripheral blood sample, and peripheral blood mononuclear cells were used for TCR beta sequencing. The Qiagen DNeasy Blood Extraction Kit was used to extract genomic DNA from the blood cell samples. What the work shows at the level of the full study, not this receptor alone: Because the 87-base-pair reads could not distinguish some IMGT-functional V segments, including TRBV6-2 and TRBV6-3, those segments were excluded. Presence/absence analyses assumed roughly uniform sequencing depth across donors, an assumption that may not hold. HLA typing was unavailable for some donors at each locus, so association tests used only the typed subset. A further reported finding was that TCR beta sequences accurately predicted the HLA-A and HLA-B alleles for most subjects in the first cohort. In an earlier analysis of approximately 590 of the donors, most TCR beta V segments were observed in productive rearrangements about 87% or about 30% of the time, broadly matching IMGT annotations. Around 16 rarely observed V segments, including chromosome 9 orphons, were excluded from the earlier analysis of just under 600 of the donors because counts were too low. A later analysis associated about 18,000 TCR beta sequences with specific HLA alleles at a false discovery rate of 0.05. Strong co-occurrence of HLA alleles, especially DR and DQ, made assigning TCR associations to individual alleles difficult. In this cohort, only TCR beta chains were sequenced, and detectable features were limited by the absence of alpha or paired-chain data. In a later genetic analysis, fewer N-insertions in productive TCRs were reported among donors in an Asian-associated ancestry cluster than the roughly 640-donor mean. Immune exposure information for the cohort was limited to CMV serostatus. The sequencing pipeline was judged likely to have produced a cluster of highly shared sequence variants as a technical artifact. In a later analysis, most CMV-associated TCR beta chains were found to appear HLA-restricted, with HLA associations seemingly driven largely by CMV exposure. Most TCR sequences were observed very rarely across donors, whereas some public TCRs were present in many individuals. V-gene and J-gene trimming of TCR beta chains was associated with a missense DCLRE1C variant in a later genetic analysis, and the association was replicated in an independent cohort. In a later analysis, TCR association rates were found to vary across HLA loci, with the most associated TCRs seen for DRB1 alleles and the fewest for HLA-C alleles. The classifier was reported to diagnose cytomegalovirus status with high specificity and sensitivity in both the original and validation cohorts. Linkage disequilibrium might explain the correlated functional status among segregating V segments, but an unknown experimental factor could not be ruled out. Three of the identified cytomegalovirus-associated TCR beta chains were confirmed in vitro to be specific for cytomegalovirus antigens. A later analysis found that HLA-associated TCR beta chains were more clonally expanded and had lower generation probabilities than equally common non-associated chains. A total of 150 or so TCR beta chains were listed by the study as associated with cytomegalovirus. A later analysis reported that several top co-occurrence clusters appeared linked to parvovirus B19, influenza, CMV and Epstein-Barr virus. According to the authors, the approach could potentially be generalized to other disease states and immunological phenotypes.

The specimen was PBMCs. The sequence is built from TRBV14 and TRBJ1-6; 8 bases in between match TRBD1. The receptor's source is a man between 18 and 29 years old in good health and CMV-seropositive. The base sequence is TGTGCCAGCAGCCCCCCCCTGACAGGGGTAAGTCCCCTCCACTTT. Its protein reads: CASSPPLTGVSPLHF.